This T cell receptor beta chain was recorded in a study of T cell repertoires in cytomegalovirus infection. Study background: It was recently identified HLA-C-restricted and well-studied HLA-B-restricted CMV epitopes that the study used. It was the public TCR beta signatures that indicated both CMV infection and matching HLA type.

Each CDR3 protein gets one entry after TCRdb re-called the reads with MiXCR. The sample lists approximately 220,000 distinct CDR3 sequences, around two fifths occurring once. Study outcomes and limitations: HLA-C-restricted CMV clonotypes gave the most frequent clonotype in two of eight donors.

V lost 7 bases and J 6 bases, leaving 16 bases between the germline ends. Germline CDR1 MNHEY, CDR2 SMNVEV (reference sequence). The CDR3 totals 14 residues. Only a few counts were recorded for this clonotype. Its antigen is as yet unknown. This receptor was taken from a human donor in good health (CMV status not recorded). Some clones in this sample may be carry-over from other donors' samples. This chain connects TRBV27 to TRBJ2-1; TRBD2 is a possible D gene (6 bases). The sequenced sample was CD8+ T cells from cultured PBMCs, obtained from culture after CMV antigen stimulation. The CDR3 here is CASTRRESINEQFF. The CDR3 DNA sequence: TGTGCCAGCACCCGGAGGGAAAGCATCAATGAGCAGTTCTTC.